The 13 T cell receptor beta chains below all came from one sample that was sequenced in a study of cytomegalovirus exposure and HLA in healthy donors. TCRdb keeps only in-frame clones here, not all; method: immunoSEQ multiplex PCR. The sample lists approximately 120,000 clones; 85% to 90% were seen once. The sample consisted of PBMCs. Source of these receptors: a woman younger than 35 in good health and CMV-seronegative.

The chain uses TRBV2 and TRBJ1-1, with D possibly being TRBD1 (5 bases). Per germline, CDR1 SNHLY and CDR2 FYNNEI. CDR3 length: 13 amino acids. Trimming removed 7 bases at V and 7 bases at J, with 16 bases between. CDR3 sequence: CASIGASKNEAFF. The CDR3, as DNA: TGTGCCAGCATTGGGGCGTCAAAAAATGAAGCTTTCTTT.

The chain uses TRBV29-1 and TRBJ2-1, with 9 nucleotides matching TRBD2. V lost 5 bases to trimming and J lost 4 bases; unmatched junction nucleotides: 3. Germline V lookup: CDR1 SQVTM, CDR2 ANQGSEA. CDR3 length: 13 residues. Here the CDR3 DNA reads TGCAGCGTTCTGCGGGAGGGATACAATGAGCAGTTCTTC. This gives the protein CSVLREGYNEQFF.

This clone was recorded only once. V gene TRBV7-8 combines with J gene TRBJ2-1, with D possibly being TRBD2 (6 bases). Germline loops: CDR1 SGHVS, CDR2 FQNEAQ. The CDR3 consists of 15 residues. V dropped 5 bases and J dropped 7 bases, with 18 bases sitting between them. As DNA, the CDR3 is TGTGCCAGCAGCCCCCGGGGGTGGCAGGCAAATGAGCAGTTCTTC. Encoded protein: CASSPRGWQANEQFF.

This clone has a single count. This chain joins TRBV7-8 and TRBJ1-5; D not resolved. This CDR3 has 15 amino acids. The germline V gene encodes CDR1 SGHVS and CDR2 FQNEAQ. Trimming pared 2 bases from V and 7 bases from J, leaving 15 bases between. The DNA of the CDR3 is TGTGCCAGCAGCTTACTCGAGGGAGGAAGCCAGCCCCAGCATTTT. As protein: CASSLLEGGSQPQHF.

The J gene is TRBJ1-5, the V gene TRBV27; 8 positions agree with TRBD1. This CDR3 contains 15 residues. CDR1 is MNHEY and CDR2 is SMNVEV in the germline V gene (reference sequence). Unmatched junction bases numbered 10, after V lost 6 bases and J lost 6 bases. CDR3 bases: TGTGCCAGCAGACCAGACAGGGGAAGGAGTCAGCCCCAGCATTTT. This codes for CASRPDRGRSQPQHF.

This chain links TRBV7-2 with TRBJ2-3; 9 positions match TRBD2. Germline V gene data show CDR1 as SGHTA and CDR2 as FQGNSA. J was trimmed by 9 bases and V by 5 bases; bases with no gene match: 15. The CDR3 is 16 residues long. The chain's CDR3 is CASSAGTSSRWGTQYF. In DNA, the CDR3 is TGTGCCAGCAGCGCCGGGACTAGCAGCCGTTGGGGGACGCAGTATTTT.

The chain uses TRBV6-1 and TRBJ2-1; tentative D call: TRBD1 (5 bases). The CDR3 runs 15 residues. V lost 1 base to trimming and J lost 2 bases, with 9 bases between them. Per germline, CDR1 MNHNS and CDR2 SASEGT. The CDR3 region has the DNA TGTGCCAGCAGTGAAGATTCAGGGACCTACAATGAGCAGTTCTTC. It encodes CASSEDSGTYNEQFF.

This clone was seen just once. The chain couples TRBV5-6 to TRBJ1-1; the D gene is possibly TRBD1 (6 bases). V lost 3 bases and J 2 bases, leaving 17 bases between the germline ends. Germline values: CDR1 SGHDT, CDR2 YYEEEE. CDR3 length: 16 amino acids. The CDR3 DNA reads as TGTGCCAGCAGCTGGGGGATGACAGGCGTCAACACTGAAGCTTTCTTT. Translating it yields CASSWGMTGVNTEAFF.

V gene TRBV30 combines with J gene TRBJ2-1; D unresolved. The germline V gene has CDR1 GTSNPN and CDR2 SVGIG (reference sequence). Deletions cut 1 base from V and 12 bases from J, with 16 bases between. The CDR3 is 13 residues long. The CDR3 loop reads CAWSGAIVFVQFF. CDR3 nucleotides: TGTGCCTGGAGTGGGGCCATAGTGTTTGTGCAGTTCTTC. Using reference TRBV30 and TRBJ2-1 for the parts outside the CDR3, the full variable domain is SQTIHQWPATLVQPVGSPLSLECTVEGTSNPNLYWYRQAAGRGLQLLFYSVGIGQISSEVPQNLSASRPQDRQFILSSKKLLLSDSGFYLCAWSGAIVFVQFFGPGTRLTVL.

V and J are TRBV15 and TRBJ2-5; 8 bases map to TRBD2. The CDR3 is 14 amino acids. Germline assignment: CDR1 LNHNV and CDR2 YYDKDF (reference sequence). V was pared by 3 bases and J by 5 bases, with 5 bases of the junction left unmatched. The CDR3 is CATSSGGDMETQYF. CDR3 DNA: TGTGCCACCAGCAGCGGGGGGGACATGGAGACCCAGTACTTC.

The table lists this clone with a few counts. V usage is TRBV4-3 and J usage is TRBJ1-2; 10 bases are shared with TRBD1. CDR1 is LGHNA, CDR2 YSLEER, per germline. V lost 4 bases to trimming and J lost 7 bases; unmatched junction nucleotides: 6. The CDR3 runs to 14 residues. CDR3 coding DNA: TGCGCCAGCAGCCTCAGGACAGGGGGTACTGGCTACACCTTC. Translating it yields CASSLRTGGTGYTF.

The chain has TRBV7-3 and TRBJ2-1, with TRBD2 matching 9 bases. With V trimmed by 5 bases and J by 9 bases, 11 bases remained unmatched. Germline V CDR1 and CDR2: SGHTA, FQGTGA. CDR3 length: 15 residues. The CDR3 loop is CASSPGLARSGEQFF. The CDR3 DNA reads as TGTGCCAGCAGCCCCGGACTAGCGAGGTCGGGTGAGCAGTTCTTC.

In this sample, this clone turned up a few times. This chain uses TRBV28 with TRBJ2-4; TRBD1 matches 8 bases. Germline assignment: CDR1 MDHEN and CDR2 SYDVKM. The length of the CDR3 is 13 residues. J was trimmed by 9 bases and V by 3 bases; bases with no gene match: 4. The CDR3 DNA is TGTGCCAGCAGTTTGACAGGGGTAGGCATTCAGTACTTC. Translated: CASSLTGVGIQYF.